This paragraph covers one T cell receptor beta chain sequence. This specimen comes from a study of blood T cell repertoires in COVID-19. At the level of the study: Nucleic acid was either cDNA or gDNA, and it came from T cells, B-cell-depleted T cells, or PBMCs.

This CDR3 is 15 amino acids long. The germline V and J ends were trimmed by 2 bases and 4 bases, with 15 bases remaining between them. Germline V gene data show CDR1 as MNHNS and CDR2 as SASEGT. Generated by immunoSEQ multiplex PCR, the TCRdb table keeps only in-frame clones and is missing some. The data show fewer than 65,000 clones, roughly 90% seen once. The TCR originated in a man aged 55-75 years with acute or convalescent COVID-19. The chain couples TRBV6-1 to TRBJ2-7, with D possibly matching TRBD1 (5 bases). Source material: peripheral blood. The DNA of the CDR3 is TGTGCCAGCAGTGAAATCACAGGAGCCCCTTACGAGCAGTACTTC. This sequence encodes CASSEITGAPYEQYF.